These T cell receptor beta chains were read from a single sample in a study of blood T cells in healthy people across ages. TCRdb independently ran MiXCR on the 5' RACE reads; one entry per CDR3 protein. The data contain about 1.7 million distinct CDR3 sequences, under 30% of them singletons. The sample was blood. The receptors here all came from a woman aged 25 to 39 in good health. Each CDR3 is given with its conserved first and last residue. D genes are given only for firm matches. Size is omitted from some rows. Given values are once, few, many or a class for expanded clones.

v_gene	j_gene	d_gene	abundance	CDR3nt	CDR3aa
TRBV12-3/TRBV12-4	TRBJ2-1	-	-	TGTGCCAGCAGTTTCGGGGGAGAAGGGGATGAGCAGTTCTTC	CASSFGGEGDEQFF
TRBV5-6	TRBJ2-6	TRBD1	few	TGTGCCAGCAGCTTGACAGGGGGCATGTCGGGGGCCAACGTCCTGACTTTC	CASSLTGGMSGANVLTF
TRBV29-1	TRBJ1-3	-	-	TGCAGCGCTCTACCCAGCGGGGGCTCTGGAAACACCATATATTTT	CSALPSGGSGNTIYF
TRBV3-1	TRBJ2-7	-	-	TGTGCCAGCAGCCAGTCTACAGGGATGTACTTC	CASSQSTGMYF
TRBV5-6	TRBJ2-1	-	few	TGTGCCAGCAGCCCGACCGACACAATCTACAATGAGCAGTTCTTC	CASSPTDTIYNEQFF
TRBV6-6	TRBJ1-5	-	few	TGTGCCAGCAGTTATCTCTTTGGCAATCAGCCCCAGCATTTT	CASSYLFGNQPQHF
TRBV27	TRBJ1-6	TRBD1	many	TGTGCCAGCAGCACTATGGGAGGGGGCTATTCACCCCTCCACTTT	CASSTMGGGYSPLHF
TRBV28	TRBJ1-5	-	-	TGTGCCAGCAGTTTATGCCCGACAGGCCAATGTCAATGGCCCCAGCATTTT	CASSLCPTGQCQWPQHF
TRBV9	TRBJ2-5	-	many	TGTGCCAGCAGCGTAGATAGGAGACAAGAGACCCAGTACTTC	CASSVDRRQETQYF
TRBV7-3	TRBJ2-5	TRBD2	-	TGTGCCAGCAGCGCCACGGTGGGCGGGGGGCCCCAGACCCAGTACTTC	CASSATVGGGPQTQYF
TRBV6-2/TRBV6-3	TRBJ2-1	-	-	TGTGCCAGCAGTTACTCCCGGGTCTATGAGCAGTTCTTC	CASSYSRVYEQFF
TRBV27	TRBJ2-1	-	many	TGTGCCAGCATGCGGCCGGGCGGCAATGAGCAGTTCTTC	CASMRPGGNEQFF
TRBV2	TRBJ1-1	-	few	TGTGCCATCAGTGACTCAGGGGTCACCATGAACACTGAAGCTTTCTTT	CAISDSGVTMNTEAFF
TRBV28	TRBJ1-2	-	once	TGTGCCAACAGTCCTTCAGGGCAAGCCCTTTATGGCTACACCTTC	CANSPSGQALYGYTF
TRBV20-1	TRBJ1-4	-	-	TGCAGTGCTCCAGACATCTCAACTAATGAAAAACTGTTTTTT	CSAPDISTNEKLFF
TRBV20-1	TRBJ1-2	-	many	TGCAGTGCTAGGAGGTGGGACGGCTACACCTTC	CSARRWDGYTF
TRBV6-1	TRBJ2-2	TRBD1	-	TGTGCCAGCAGTCACACGACCGGGACAGCTGTCGGGGAGCTGTTTTTT	CASSHTTGTAVGELFF
TRBV29-1	TRBJ1-1	TRBD1	-	TGCAGCGTTGAAGAATCGCAATCGGCGGGACAGGGGACTTTCTTT	CSVEESQSAGQGTFF
TRBV5-1	TRBJ1-6	-	few	TGCGCCAGCAGCTTGGCCCCACAGAATTCACCCCTCCACTTT	CASSLAPQNSPLHF
TRBV24-1	TRBJ2-5	-	-	TGTGCCACCAGTGAGACAGAGACCCAGTACTTC	CATSETETQYF
TRBV27	TRBJ2-3	-	many	TGTGCCAGCAGTTCTCCGGCATTTAACACAGATACGCAGTATTTT	CASSSPAFNTDTQYF
TRBV12-3/TRBV12-4	TRBJ2-3	-	-	TGTGCCAGCAGTCGGAAACAAGGCGATACGCAGTATTTT	CASSRKQGDTQYF
TRBV4-2	TRBJ2-3	-	few	TGTGCCAGCAGCCAAGATGTTGATGGTACGCAGTATTTT	CASSQDVDGTQYF
TRBV12-3/TRBV12-4	TRBJ1-1	-	few	TGTGCCAGCAGCTCCGGGACCAGGTCAACTTTCTTT	CASSSGTRSTFF
TRBV9	TRBJ1-5	-	-	TGTGCCAGCAGCGACGGAACCAATCAGCCCCAGCATTTT	CASSDGTNQPQHF
TRBV7-3	TRBJ2-1	TRBD2	-	TGTGCCAGCAGCGGTAGCGGGGTCAAATACAATGAGCAGTTCTTC	CASSGSGVKYNEQFF
TRBV10-3	TRBJ2-1	TRBD2	-	TGTGTCATCAGTGAGTCCGGCAGCGGGAGGTACAATGAGCAGTTCTTC	CVISESGSGRYNEQFF
TRBV7-9	TRBJ2-1	-	-	TGTGCCAGCAGCCTCCGGACTAGTCAGGGGAATGAGCAGTTCTTC	CASSLRTSQGNEQFF
TRBV7-9	TRBJ1-2	-	-	TGTGCCAGCAGCTTTCGAGTAAATCTCTATGGCTACACCTTC	CASSFRVNLYGYTF
TRBV5-1	TRBJ1-2	-	-	TGCGCCAGCAGCTTGGCAACCGATTATAACTATGGCTACACCTTC	CASSLATDYNYGYTF
TRBV7-2	TRBJ2-5	-	few	TGTGCCAGCAGTCACCAGGCAGCTCCCCAAGAGACCCAGTACTTC	CASSHQAAPQETQYF
TRBV12-3/TRBV12-4	TRBJ2-3	-	few	TGTGCCAGCAGCCAACTGGGGGCGGTAAGCACAGATACGCAGTATTTT	CASSQLGAVSTDTQYF
TRBV20-1	TRBJ2-7	-	-	TGCAGTGCTAGACTAGACAGGCCCTACGAGCAGTACTTC	CSARLDRPYEQYF
TRBV9	TRBJ2-3	-	-	TGTGCCAGCAGACCGGGACGTCGTCCTCCAGATACGCAGTATTTT	CASRPGRRPPDTQYF
TRBV12-3/TRBV12-4	TRBJ2-3	-	-	TGTGCCAGCAGTTTACGAGTTGTCAGCCTCACGACCCGACAGTATTTT	CASSLRVVSLTTRQYF
TRBV9	TRBJ1-1	-	few	TGTGCCAGCAGCCGAACCTTACAGGGAAACACTGAAGCTTTCTTT	CASSRTLQGNTEAFF
TRBV10-1	TRBJ2-5	-	-	TGCGCCAGCAGTGAGGCGGCGGGGGAGACCCAGTACTTC	CASSEAAGETQYF
TRBV4-2	TRBJ2-3	TRBD1	-	TGTGCCAGCAGTTCCCGGGACAGGGTAGGAGATACGCAGTATTTT	CASSSRDRVGDTQYF
TRBV7-2	TRBJ2-3	TRBD2	few	TGTGCCAGCAGCATACGGACTAGCGGGGGACGGAATACGCAGTATTTT	CASSIRTSGGRNTQYF
TRBV7-9	TRBJ2-6	TRBD2	-	TGTGCCAGCAGCTCTCGGTTTAGCGGGAGGAACCTCTCTGGGGCCAACGTCCTGACTTTC	CASSSRFSGRNLSGANVLTF
TRBV10-1	TRBJ2-7	-	-	TGCGCCAGCAGTGAGGTAGGGGCCGGGGTAGATGAGCAGTACTTC	CASSEVGAGVDEQYF
TRBV12-3/TRBV12-4	TRBJ2-3	TRBD2	many	TGTGCCAGCAGCTCTAGCGGGGGCACAGATACGCAGTATTTT	CASSSSGGTDTQYF
TRBV7-7	TRBJ2-7	-	many	TGTGCCAGCAGCCCCCGACCGAACTCCTACGAGCAGTACTTC	CASSPRPNSYEQYF
TRBV6-5	TRBJ1-2	-	many	TGTGCCAGCAGAACCGGGACGGAGGCTCGAGGCTACACCTTC	CASRTGTEARGYTF
TRBV18	TRBJ2-4	TRBD2	few	TGTGCCAGCTCACCGGGAGGGTCTCGTCACATTCAGTACTTC	CASSPGGSRHIQYF
TRBV2	TRBJ1-5	-	-	TGTGCCAGCAGTGATTCAGGGTCACGGCCCCAGCATTTT	CASSDSGSRPQHF
TRBV9	TRBJ1-2	-	-	TGTGCCAGCAGCGCACGTGCAGGGAGCCATGGCTACACCTTC	CASSARAGSHGYTF
TRBV18	TRBJ2-7	TRBD2	many	TGTGCCAGCTCCCGCGGGACTAGCGAAGGCGAGCAGTACTTC	CASSRGTSEGEQYF
TRBV20-1	TRBJ2-5	TRBD2	many	TGCAGTGCCCTGGGACTAGCGGGTTATGGAGAGACCCAGTACTTC	CSALGLAGYGETQYF
TRBV5-1	TRBJ1-2	-	few	TGCGCCAGCAGCTTTGCGAGGACAGTTGATGGCTACACCTTC	CASSFARTVDGYTF
TRBV5-1	TRBJ2-5	-	-	TGCGCCAGCAGCTCCCGCCCCCCCCAAGATACCCAGTACTTC	CASSSRPPQDTQYF